This TCR beta chain was identified during a study of blood T cell repertoires in COVID-19. Here immunoSEQ multiplex PCR was the method, and the copy in TCRdb shows in-frame clones only, minus some. The table records a few hundred thousand clones, 80% to 90% of them present only once. Germline values: CDR1 MDHEN, CDR2 SYDVKM. V lost 7 bases and J 5 bases, leaving 20 bases between the germline ends. The CDR3 has 15 residues. The sequence came from a young man who had recovered from COVID-19. The J gene is TRBJ2-5, the V gene TRBV28; D may be TRBD1 (5 bases). Specimen: PBMCs or T cells enriched from blood (not recorded which). The chain's CDR3 is CASKTVTPPWETQYF. The CDR3 DNA reads as TGTGCCAGCAAGACAGTAACCCCCCCCTGGGAGACCCAGTACTTC.